This T cell receptor beta chain was observed in a study of T-cell memory formation after mild COVID-19. Whole-study context: In these data, TCR clusters were largely donor specific.

In TCRdb, the 5' RACE reads were re-called with MiXCR into one record per CDR3 protein. Seen here are hundreds of thousands of distinct CDR3 sequences, approximately 15% observed once, and the top ten hold 22%. The CDR3 runs to 14 residues. CDR1 MGHDK and CDR2 SYGVNS come from the germline V gene. V lost 6 bases and J lost 9, with 15 bases in between. This receptor was identified in a man aged 18 to 29 who had mild COVID-19 (a few samples of this study predate the infection). Cell type and time point are not known. V and J are TRBV25-1 and TRBJ1-6; D is undetermined. Sequencing was done on a sample of PBMCs or a T cell subset sorted from them (not recorded which). Here the CDR3 reads CASRAGPNGSPLHF. CDR3 coding DNA: TGTGCCAGCAGGGCCGGGCCAAACGGTTCACCCCTCCACTTT.